The 25 T cell receptor beta chains reported below all come from one sample, sequenced in a study of T cells in localized non-small cell lung cancer. Method: immunoSEQ multiplex PCR; TCRdb's copy keeps in-frame clones and lacks some. Among over 10,000 clones listed, around 83% were seen once. The sequences come from peripheral blood, collected before any cancer treatment. These TCRs come from a male donor aged 60 or older with stage III lung adenocarcinoma.

This rearrangement joins TRBV10-2 to TRBJ2-1, with D possibly being TRBD2 (6 bases). CDR3 length: 15 amino acids. In germline, CDR1 is WSHSY, CDR2 SAAADI. The ends were cut back, 4 bases at V and 9 bases at J, with 19 bases in the middle. The CDR3 reads CASSGRDPLGSEQFF. In DNA form, the CDR3 reads TGCGCCAGCAGTGGGCGGGACCCCCTAGGGAGTGAGCAGTTCTTC.

The V call is TRBV19, the J call TRBJ1-5, with a weak D call TRBD1 (5 bases). The V end was cut by 4 bases, the J end by 9 bases, with 19 bases between. Germline V gene lookup returns CDR1 LNHDA and CDR2 SQIVND (reference sequence). The CDR3 is 15 residues long. CDR3 in amino acids: CASSRWGVGQWPQHF. Here the CDR3 DNA reads TGTGCCAGTAGTAGGTGGGGGGTCGGCCAGTGGCCCCAGCATTTT. The variable domain in full, with the rest retrieved from reference TRBV19 and TRBJ1-5, is DGGITQSPKYLFRKEGQNVTLSCEQNLNHDAMYWYRQDPGQGLRLIYYSQIVNDFQKGDIAEGYSVSREKKESFPLTVTSAQKNPTAFYLCASSRWGVGQWPQHFGDGTRLSIL.

CDR3 bases: TGTGCCAGCTCACCACGGTCAGCGGGCAGCACCGGGGAGCTGTTTTTT. Its protein is CASSPRSAGSTGELFF. This chain connects TRBV18 to TRBJ2-2; a possible D gene is TRBD2 (6 bases). V lost 1 base, J lost 4 bases, and 13 bases lay in between. From germline, CDR1 is KGHSH and CDR2 LQKENI. CDR3 size: 16 residues.

The chain carries TRBV7-6 and TRBJ2-1; 11 bases line up with TRBD2. CDR1 SGHVS and CDR2 FNYEAQ come from the germline V gene. This CDR3 is built from 17 residues. The junction had 5 bases not matched to a gene; V was cut back by 4 bases and J by 0 bases. DNA for the CDR3: TGTGCCAGCAGCTCTGGACTAGCGGGCGCCTCCTACAATGAGCAGTTCTTC. Translation: CASSSGLAGASYNEQFF.

The chain is built from TRBV5-1 and TRBJ2-2, with D perhaps assigned TRBD1 or TRBD2 (6 bases each). V was pared by 0 bases and J by 4 bases, with 19 bases between. This CDR3 contains 18 residues. Germline V gene sequence: CDR1 SGHRS, CDR2 YFSETQ. The CDR3 DNA sequence: TGCGCCAGCAGCTTGGCGGGGGCGGCGGGGATATCCACCGGGGAGCTGTTTTTT. It yields the protein CASSLAGAAGISTGELFF.

This clone was seen a handful of times. This chain joins TRBV7-8 and TRBJ1-2; the D gene is possibly TRBD1 (6 bases). Germline loops: CDR1 SGHVS, CDR2 FQNEAQ. CDR3 length: 14 amino acids. Trimming took 5 bases from V and 3 from J, leaving 13 bases between them. The CDR3 is CASSPTGRDYGYTF. CDR3 DNA: TGTGCCAGCAGCCCGACAGGCCGAGACTATGGCTACACCTTC.

This clone was observed a handful of times. This sequence joins TRBV18 and TRBJ2-7; TRBD2 aligns across 7 bases. CDR1 KGHSH and CDR2 LQKENI come from the germline V gene. V shed 0 bases, J shed 2 bases, and the junction held 4 bases outside the gene matches. CDR3 size: 15 residues. The CDR3 DNA reads as TGTGCCAGCTCACCACCCGCGGGAGCGGCCTACGAGCAGTACTTC. Amino acid sequence: CASSPPAGAAYEQYF. Based on the CDR3 plus reference TRBV18 and TRBJ2-7, the full variable domain is NAGVMQNPRHLVRRRGQEARLRCSPMKGHSHVYWYRQLPEEGLKFMVYLQKENIIDESGMPKERFSAEFPKEGPSILRIQQVVRGDSAAYFCASSPPAGAAYEQYFGPGTRLTVT.

The chain couples TRBV25-1 to TRBJ2-7; perhaps TRBD1 as D (6 bases). Germline V gives CDR1 MGHDK, CDR2 SYGVNS. This CDR3 has 14 amino acids. V lost 7 bases and J 2 bases, leaving 15 bases between the germline ends. The CDR3: CASTAGTNTYEQYF. The CDR3 DNA is TGTGCCAGCACTGCCGGGACAAATACCTACGAGCAGTACTTC.

This chain links TRBV7-6 with TRBJ1-5; D is perhaps TRBD1 (5 bases). CDR1 SGHVS and CDR2 FNYEAQ come from the germline V gene. The CDR3 is 14 amino acids. V was pared by 3 bases and J by 2 bases, with 8 bases between. In DNA, the CDR3 is TGTGCCAGCAGCTTGGGAGGGGGCAATCAGCCCCAGCATTTT. This translates into CASSLGGGNQPQHF.

This chain uses TRBV4-1 with TRBJ1-2; 7 nucleotides line up with TRBD1. The germline CDR1 and CDR2 sequences are MGHRA and YSYEKL. The CDR3 length is 14 residues. With V trimmed by 6 bases and J by 1 base, 5 bases remained unmatched. The CDR3 spells CASSHRDSNYGYTF. In DNA form, the CDR3 reads TGCGCCAGCAGTCACCGGGACAGTAACTATGGCTACACCTTC.

The chain couples TRBV5-6 to TRBJ1-4; no firm D call. V lost 2 bases and J lost 4, with 9 bases in between. The CDR3 runs 14 residues. Looked up from germline, CDR1 is SGHDT and CDR2 is YYEEEE. CDR3 sequence (DNA): TGTGCCAGCAGCTTATGGTCGGGTAATGAAAAACTGTTTTTT. It is translated as CASSLWSGNEKLFF.

V and J are TRBV30 and TRBJ2-7; tentatively, D is TRBD1 (6 bases). CDR3 size: 15 residues. Trimming cost V 4 bases and J 2 bases, with 18 bases left between them. The V gene's germline CDR1 is GTSNPN and CDR2 SVGIG (reference sequence). For the CDR3, the DNA is TGTGCCTGGAATAAAGCCGGACAGTCAGCCTACGAGCAGTACTTC. It translates to CAWNKAGQSAYEQYF.

Only one count was recorded for this clone. This sequence joins TRBV6-1 and TRBJ2-3, with 9 positions matching TRBD2. CDR1 is MNHNS, CDR2 SASEGT, per germline. Unmatched junction bases numbered 11, after V lost 7 bases and J lost 6 bases. The CDR3 totals 15 residues. In DNA form, the CDR3 reads TGTGCCAGCATCCCGGCTAGCGGGATCATTGATACGCAGTATTTT. Amino acid sequence: CASIPASGIIDTQYF.

The J gene is TRBJ2-4, the V gene TRBV30; D call uncertain. Trimming stripped 1 base from V and 6 bases from J, with 10 bases between. This CDR3 is 13 amino acids long. Germline V gene sequence: CDR1 GTSNPN, CDR2 SVGIG (reference sequence). CDR3 amino acids: CAWSEGTRNIQYF. The CDR3 coding sequence is TGTGCCTGGAGTGAGGGTACAAGAAACATTCAGTACTTC.

The chain combines TRBV7-9 with TRBJ1-6; no clear D. The CDR3 is made up of 14 amino acids. V was shortened by 7 bases and J by 10 bases, with 17 bases between the two germline ends. The germline V gene encodes CDR1 SEHNR and CDR2 FQNEAQ (reference sequence). CDR3 sequence: CASTLGEGRSPLHF. The CDR3 coding sequence is TGTGCCAGCACCCTCGGGGAAGGTAGATCACCCCTCCACTTT.

The V and J genes are TRBV5-1 and TRBJ2-1; a possible D gene is TRBD1 (5 bases). Trimming stripped 4 bases from V and 6 bases from J, with 5 bases between. CDR1 SGHRS and CDR2 YFSETQ come from the germline V gene. This CDR3 region has 11 residues. DNA for the CDR3: TGCGCCAGCAGCCAGGGCAATGAGCAGTTCTTC. This translates into CASSQGNEQFF.

V is TRBV5-1 and J is TRBJ2-7; possibly TRBD1 for D (6 bases). The CDR3 is 15 amino acids. The germline gives CDR1 SGHRS, CDR2 YFSETQ. Trimming removed 0 bases from V and 3 bases from J, with 13 bases in between. CDR3 amino acids: CASSLVPGHHYEQYF. DNA for the CDR3: TGCGCCAGCAGCTTGGTGCCGGGACACCACTACGAGCAGTACTTC.

The chain links TRBV6-1 to TRBJ1-1; D may be TRBD1 (5 bases). V lost 7 bases and J lost 3, with 12 bases in between. The CDR3 is 13 residues long. Germline values: CDR1 MNHNS, CDR2 SASEGT. CDR3 DNA sequence: TGTGCCAGCACGTGGGGGGTCGACACTGAAGCTTTCTTT. Its translation is CASTWGVDTEAFF.

This clone was picked up a small number of times. The chain couples TRBV30 to TRBJ1-5; TRBD1 aligns across 10 bases. CDR1 and CDR2 from the germline V gene are GTSNPN and SVGIG (reference sequence). After removal of 3 bases from V and 6 bases from J, the junction contained 8 bases not matched to a gene. The CDR3 spans 15 residues. In DNA, the CDR3 is TGTGCCTGGAGCGCCCGAGGGACAGGGGTTCAGCCCCAGCATTTT. Protein: CAWSARGTGVQPQHF.

The genes are TRBV7-8 and TRBJ1-1, with 8 bases matching TRBD1. V lost 3 bases and J lost 1; bases outside the gene matches: 1. The germline gives CDR1 SGHVS, CDR2 FQNEAQ. The CDR3 has 14 amino acids. CDR3 in DNA: TGTGCCAGCAGCTTCGGACAGGGGAACACTGAAGCTTTCTTT. Translating gives CASSFGQGNTEAFF.

This clone was observed a few times. The gene calls are TRBV29-1 and TRBJ1-5; no definite D call. Germline CDR1 is SQVTM and CDR2 is ANQGSEA. Trimming stripped 4 bases from V and 4 bases from J, with 8 bases between. This CDR3 region has 12 residues. The CDR3 nucleotides read TGCAGCGTTGGGGGAGAAAATCAGCCCCAGCATTTT. It is translated as CSVGGENQPQHF. Supplemented by reference TRBV29-1 and TRBJ1-5, the full variable domain reads SAVISQKPSRDICQRGTSLTIQCQVDSQVTMMFWYRQQPGQSLTLIATANQGSEATYESGFVIDKFPISRPNLTFSTLTVSNMSPEDSSIYLCSVGGENQPQHFGDGTRLSIL.

The chain is built from TRBV7-8 and TRBJ2-7; 9 bases fit TRBD1. The J segment lost 2 bases and the V segment lost 3 bases, leaving 2 bases of the junction unmatched. Germline lookup yields CDR1 SGHVS and CDR2 FQNEAQ. This CDR3 is built from 14 residues. In nucleotides, the CDR3 is TGTGCCAGCAGCTTCCGGGACAGGGCCTACGAGCAGTACTTC. Translated, it gives CASSFRDRAYEQYF.

This chain connects TRBV13 to TRBJ2-5, with D uncertain. Germline V gene data show CDR1 as PRHDT and CDR2 as FYEKMQ (reference sequence). V was clipped by 3 bases and J by 1 base, with 9 bases between them. The CDR3 runs 14 residues. CDR3: CASSFLGPQETQYF. Here the CDR3 DNA reads TGTGCCAGCAGCTTCTTAGGGCCCCAAGAGACCCAGTACTTC. The whole variable domain, remainder taken from reference TRBV13 and TRBJ2-5, is AAGVIQSPRHLIKEKRETATLKCYPIPRHDTVYWYQQGPGQDPQFLISFYEKMQSDKGSIPDRFSAQQFSDYHSELNMSSLELGDSALYFCASSFLGPQETQYFGPGTRLLVL.

This clone has a single count. The chain carries TRBV4-1 and TRBJ2-5, with D tentatively TRBD2 (6 bases). Per the germline V gene, CDR1 is MGHRA and CDR2 is YSYEKL. The CDR3 sequence is 15 residues long. V lost 3 bases, J lost 3 bases, and 14 bases lay in between. The CDR3 sequence: CASSQEGTWEETQYF. CDR3 nucleotides: TGCGCCAGCAGCCAGGAAGGGACTTGGGAAGAGACCCAGTACTTC.

This chain connects TRBV6-1 to TRBJ1-2; D perhaps matches TRBD1 (6 bases). The ends were cut back, 7 bases at V and 5 bases at J, with 14 bases in the middle. From germline, CDR1 is MNHNS and CDR2 SASEGT. The CDR3 covers 13 residues. The CDR3, as DNA: TGTGCCAGCACCCTACAGGGAGAATATGGCTACACCTTC. This codes for CASTLQGEYGYTF.